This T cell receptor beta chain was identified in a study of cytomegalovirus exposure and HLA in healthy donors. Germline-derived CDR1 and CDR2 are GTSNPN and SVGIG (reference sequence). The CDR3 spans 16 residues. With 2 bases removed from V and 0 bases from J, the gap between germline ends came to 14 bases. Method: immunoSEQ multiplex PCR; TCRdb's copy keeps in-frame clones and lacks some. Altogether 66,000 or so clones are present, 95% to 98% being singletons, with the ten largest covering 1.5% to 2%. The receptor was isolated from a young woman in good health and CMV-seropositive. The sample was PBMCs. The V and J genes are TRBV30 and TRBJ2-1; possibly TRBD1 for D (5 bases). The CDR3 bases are TGTGCCTGGAGTCCCCGGACACTGAGCTCCTACAATGAGCAGTTCTTC. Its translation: CAWSPRTLSSYNEQFF.